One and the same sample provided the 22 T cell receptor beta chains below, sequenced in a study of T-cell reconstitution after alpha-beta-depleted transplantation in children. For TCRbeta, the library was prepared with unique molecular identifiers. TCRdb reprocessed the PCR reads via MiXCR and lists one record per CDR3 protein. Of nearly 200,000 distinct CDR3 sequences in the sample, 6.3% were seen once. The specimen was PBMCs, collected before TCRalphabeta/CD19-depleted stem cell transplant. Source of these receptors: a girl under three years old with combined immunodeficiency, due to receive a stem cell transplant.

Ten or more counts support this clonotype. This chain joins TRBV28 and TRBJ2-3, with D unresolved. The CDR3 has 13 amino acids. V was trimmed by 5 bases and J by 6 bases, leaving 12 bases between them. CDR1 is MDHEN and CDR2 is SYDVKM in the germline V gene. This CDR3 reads CASSTTTRDTQYF. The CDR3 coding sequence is TGTGCCAGCAGTACGACGACGCGGGATACGCAGTATTTT.

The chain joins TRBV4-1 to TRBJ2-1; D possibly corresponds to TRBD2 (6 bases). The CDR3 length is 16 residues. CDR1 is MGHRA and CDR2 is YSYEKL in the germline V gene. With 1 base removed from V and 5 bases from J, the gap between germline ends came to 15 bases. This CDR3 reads CASSQGSGSTNNEQFF. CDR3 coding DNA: TGCGCCAGCAGCCAAGGGAGCGGGTCTACCAACAATGAGCAGTTCTTC.

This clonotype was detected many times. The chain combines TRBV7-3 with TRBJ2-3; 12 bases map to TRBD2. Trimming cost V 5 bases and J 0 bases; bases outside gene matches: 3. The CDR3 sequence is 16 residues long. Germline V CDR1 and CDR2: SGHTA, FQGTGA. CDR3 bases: TGTGCCAGCAGCCCAGGGACTAGCGGGAGCACAGATACGCAGTATTTT. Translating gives CASSPGTSGSTDTQYF. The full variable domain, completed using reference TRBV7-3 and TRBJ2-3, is GAGVSQTPSNKVTEKGKYVELRCDPISGHTALYWYRQSLGQGPEFLIYFQGTGAADDSGLPNDRFFAVRPEGSVSTLKIQRTERGDSAVYLCASSPGTSGSTDTQYFGPGTRLTVL.

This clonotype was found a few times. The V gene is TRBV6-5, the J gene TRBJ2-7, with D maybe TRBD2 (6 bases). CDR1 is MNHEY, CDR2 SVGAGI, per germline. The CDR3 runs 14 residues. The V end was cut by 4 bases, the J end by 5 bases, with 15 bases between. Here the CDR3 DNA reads TGTGCCAGCAGTTCGCTAGTGCCTAGCGACGAGCAGTACTTC. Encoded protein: CASSSLVPSDEQYF.

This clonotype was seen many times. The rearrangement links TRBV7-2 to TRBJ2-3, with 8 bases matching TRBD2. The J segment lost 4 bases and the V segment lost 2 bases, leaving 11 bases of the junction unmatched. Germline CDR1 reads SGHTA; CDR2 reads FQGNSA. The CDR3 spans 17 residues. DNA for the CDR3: TGTGCCAGCAGCTTAATACGGGGGGGCCTCTCCCCAGATACGCAGTATTTT. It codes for CASSLIRGGLSPDTQYF.

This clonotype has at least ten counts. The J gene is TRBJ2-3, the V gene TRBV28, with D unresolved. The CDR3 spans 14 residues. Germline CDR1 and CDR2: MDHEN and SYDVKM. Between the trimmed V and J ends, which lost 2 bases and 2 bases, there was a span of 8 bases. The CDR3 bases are TGTGCCAGCAGTTTAAAGCTTATCACAGATACGCAGTATTTT. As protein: CASSLKLITDTQYF.

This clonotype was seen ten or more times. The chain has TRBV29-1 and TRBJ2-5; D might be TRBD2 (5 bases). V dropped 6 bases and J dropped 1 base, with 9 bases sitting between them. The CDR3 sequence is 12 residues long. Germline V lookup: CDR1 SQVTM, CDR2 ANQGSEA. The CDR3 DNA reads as TGCAGCGTCTGGGGAGTCCAAGAGACCCAGTACTTC. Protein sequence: CSVWGVQETQYF. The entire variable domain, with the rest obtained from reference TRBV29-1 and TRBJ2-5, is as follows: SAVISQKPSRDICQRGTSLTIQCQVDSQVTMMFWYRQQPGQSLTLIATANQGSEATYESGFVIDKFPISRPNLTFSTLTVSNMSPEDSSIYLCSVWGVQETQYFGPGTRLLVL.

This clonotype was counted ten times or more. The CDR3 DNA reads TGTGCCACCGAACGGGGGCAGGGGGTTACCTACGAGCAGTACTTC. This gives the protein CATERGQGVTYEQYF. The V and J genes are TRBV7-9 and TRBJ2-7; possible D gene TRBD1, 7 bases. Looked up from germline, CDR1 is SEHNR and CDR2 is FQNEAQ (reference sequence). Between the trimmed V and J ends, which lost 10 bases and 2 bases, there was a span of 21 bases. The CDR3 spans 15 residues. Variable domain in full (rest from reference TRBV7-9 and TRBJ2-7): DTGVSQNPRHKITKRGQNVTFRCDPISEHNRLYWYRQTLGQGPEFLTYFQNEAQLEKSRLLSDRFSAERPKGSFSTLEIQRTEQGDSAMYLCATERGQGVTYEQYFGPGTRLTVT.

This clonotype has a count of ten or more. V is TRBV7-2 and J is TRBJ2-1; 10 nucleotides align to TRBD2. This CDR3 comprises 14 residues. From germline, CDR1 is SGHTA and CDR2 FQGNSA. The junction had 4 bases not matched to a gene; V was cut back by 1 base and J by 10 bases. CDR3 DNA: TGTGCCAGCAGCTTAGATCTAGCGGGGGTGGAGCAGTTCTTC. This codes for CASSLDLAGVEQFF.

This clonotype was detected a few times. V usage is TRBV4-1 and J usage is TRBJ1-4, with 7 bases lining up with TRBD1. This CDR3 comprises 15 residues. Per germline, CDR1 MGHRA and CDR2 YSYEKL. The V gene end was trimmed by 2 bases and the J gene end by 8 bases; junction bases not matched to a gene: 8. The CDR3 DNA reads TGCGCCAGCAGCCAACCCCGACAGGGTGGCGAAAAACTGTTTTTT. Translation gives CASSQPRQGGEKLFF.

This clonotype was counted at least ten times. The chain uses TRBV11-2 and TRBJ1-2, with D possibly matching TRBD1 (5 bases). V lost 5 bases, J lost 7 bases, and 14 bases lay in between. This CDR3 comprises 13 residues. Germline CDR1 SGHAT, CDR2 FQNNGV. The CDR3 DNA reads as TGTGCCAGCAGCCCGTTAAGAGGGGCTGGCTACACCTTC. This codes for CASSPLRGAGYTF. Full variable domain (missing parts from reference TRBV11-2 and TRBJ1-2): EAGVAQSPRYKIIEKRQSVAFWCNPISGHATLYWYQQILGQGPKLLIQFQNNGVVDDSQLPKDRFSAERLKGVDSTLKIQPAKLEDSAVYLCASSPLRGAGYTFGSGTRLTVV.

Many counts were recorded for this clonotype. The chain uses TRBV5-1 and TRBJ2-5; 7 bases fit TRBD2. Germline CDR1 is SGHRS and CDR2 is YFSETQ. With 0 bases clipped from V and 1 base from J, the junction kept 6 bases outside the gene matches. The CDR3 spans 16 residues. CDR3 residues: CASSLVGLAGQETQYF. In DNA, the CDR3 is TGCGCCAGCAGCTTGGTCGGATTAGCGGGCCAAGAGACCCAGTACTTC.

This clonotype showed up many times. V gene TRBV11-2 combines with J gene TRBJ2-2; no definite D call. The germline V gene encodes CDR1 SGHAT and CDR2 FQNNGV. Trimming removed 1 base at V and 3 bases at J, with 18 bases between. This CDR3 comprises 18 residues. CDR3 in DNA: TGTGCCAGCAGCTTAGTATTAACAGTTTATCTGGACACCGGGGAGCTGTTTTTT. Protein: CASSLVLTVYLDTGELFF. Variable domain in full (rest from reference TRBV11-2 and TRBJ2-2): EAGVAQSPRYKIIEKRQSVAFWCNPISGHATLYWYQQILGQGPKLLIQFQNNGVVDDSQLPKDRFSAERLKGVDSTLKIQPAKLEDSAVYLCASSLVLTVYLDTGELFFGEGSRLTVL.

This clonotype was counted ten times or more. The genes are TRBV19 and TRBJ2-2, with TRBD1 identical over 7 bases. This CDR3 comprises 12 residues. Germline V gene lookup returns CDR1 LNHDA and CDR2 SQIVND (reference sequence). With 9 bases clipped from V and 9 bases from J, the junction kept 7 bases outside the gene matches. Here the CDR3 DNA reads TGTGCCAGCCTCAACAGGGGAAGGGAGCTGTTTTTT. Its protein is CASLNRGRELFF. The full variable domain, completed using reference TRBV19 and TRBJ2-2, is DGGITQSPKYLFRKEGQNVTLSCEQNLNHDAMYWYRQDPGQGLRLIYYSQIVNDFQKGDIAEGYSVSREKKESFPLTVTSAQKNPTAFYLCASLNRGRELFFGEGSRLTVL.

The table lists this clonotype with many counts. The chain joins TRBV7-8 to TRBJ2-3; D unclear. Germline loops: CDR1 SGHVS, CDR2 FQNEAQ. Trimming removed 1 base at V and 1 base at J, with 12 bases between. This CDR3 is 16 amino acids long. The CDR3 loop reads CASSLEGGLGTDTQYF. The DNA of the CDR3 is TGTGCCAGCAGCTTAGAAGGCGGCCTGGGCACAGATACGCAGTATTTT.

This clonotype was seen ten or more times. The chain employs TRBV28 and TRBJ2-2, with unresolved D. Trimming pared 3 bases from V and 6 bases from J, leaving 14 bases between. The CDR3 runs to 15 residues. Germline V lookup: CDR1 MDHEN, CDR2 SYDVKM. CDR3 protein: CASSFRLIGAGELFF. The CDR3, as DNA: TGTGCCAGCAGTTTTCGGTTAATTGGGGCCGGGGAGCTGTTTTTT.

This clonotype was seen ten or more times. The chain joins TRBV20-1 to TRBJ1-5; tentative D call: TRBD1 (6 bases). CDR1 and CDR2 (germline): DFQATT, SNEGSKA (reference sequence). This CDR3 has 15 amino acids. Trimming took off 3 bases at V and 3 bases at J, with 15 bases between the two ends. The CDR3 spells CSASSTGPYNQPQHF. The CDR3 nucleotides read TGCAGTGCTAGTTCGACAGGACCGTACAATCAGCCCCAGCATTTT.

CDR3 protein: CASSLTRRDRDTQYF. Here the CDR3 DNA reads TGTGCCAGCAGCTTAACTAGACGGGACCGAGATACGCAGTATTTT. The V gene is TRBV7-3, the J gene TRBJ2-3; D possibly matches TRBD1 or TRBD2 (5 bases each). Trimming stripped 0 bases from V and 5 bases from J, with 12 bases between. CDR1 is SGHTA, CDR2 FQGTGA, per germline. The CDR3 is 15 residues long.

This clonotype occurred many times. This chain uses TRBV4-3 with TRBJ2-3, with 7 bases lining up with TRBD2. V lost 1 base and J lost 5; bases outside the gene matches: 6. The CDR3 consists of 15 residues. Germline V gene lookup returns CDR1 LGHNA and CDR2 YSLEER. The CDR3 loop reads CASSQGGRKIDTQYF. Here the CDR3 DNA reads TGCGCCAGCAGCCAAGGCGGGAGAAAGATAGATACGCAGTATTTT.

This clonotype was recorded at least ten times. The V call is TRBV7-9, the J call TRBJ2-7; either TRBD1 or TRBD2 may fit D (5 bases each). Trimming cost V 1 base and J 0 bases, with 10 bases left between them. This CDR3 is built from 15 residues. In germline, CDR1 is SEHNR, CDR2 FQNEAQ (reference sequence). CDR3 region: CASSLEWGYSYEQYF. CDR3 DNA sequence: TGTGCCAGCAGCTTAGAATGGGGGTACTCCTACGAGCAGTACTTC.

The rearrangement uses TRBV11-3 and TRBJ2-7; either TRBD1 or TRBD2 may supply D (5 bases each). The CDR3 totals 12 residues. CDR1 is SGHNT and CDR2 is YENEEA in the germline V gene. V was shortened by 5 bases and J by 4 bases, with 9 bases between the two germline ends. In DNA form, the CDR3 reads TGTGCCAGCAGCATGGGACGGTACGAGCAGTACTTC. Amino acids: CASSMGRYEQYF.

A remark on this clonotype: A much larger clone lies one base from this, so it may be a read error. The CDR3 region has the DNA TGTGCCATCAGTGAGGTTTACGAGGAGTACTTC. It yields the protein CAISEVYEEYF. The rearrangement links TRBV10-3 to TRBJ2-7; D is unclear. CDR3 length equals 11 residues. Germline V gene data show CDR1 as ENHRY and CDR2 as SYGVKD.